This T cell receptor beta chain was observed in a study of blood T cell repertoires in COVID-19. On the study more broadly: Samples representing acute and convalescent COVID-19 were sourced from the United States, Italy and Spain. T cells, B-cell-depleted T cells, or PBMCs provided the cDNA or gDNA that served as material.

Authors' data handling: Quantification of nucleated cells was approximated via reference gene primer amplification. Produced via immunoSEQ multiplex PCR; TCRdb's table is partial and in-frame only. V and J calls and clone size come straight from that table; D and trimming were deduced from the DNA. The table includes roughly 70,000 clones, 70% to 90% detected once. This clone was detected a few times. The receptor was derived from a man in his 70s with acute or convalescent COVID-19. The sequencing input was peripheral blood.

CDR3 amino acids: CAWNGQAHGPQHF. CDR3 sequence (DNA): TGTGCCTGGAATGGACAGGCCCACGGGCCCCAGCATTTT. V usage is TRBV30 and J usage is TRBJ1-5, with 7 nucleotides matching TRBD1. V lost 4 bases, J lost 9 bases, and 9 bases stayed unmatched. This CDR3 contains 13 residues. Germline assignment: CDR1 GTSNPN and CDR2 SVGIG (reference sequence).